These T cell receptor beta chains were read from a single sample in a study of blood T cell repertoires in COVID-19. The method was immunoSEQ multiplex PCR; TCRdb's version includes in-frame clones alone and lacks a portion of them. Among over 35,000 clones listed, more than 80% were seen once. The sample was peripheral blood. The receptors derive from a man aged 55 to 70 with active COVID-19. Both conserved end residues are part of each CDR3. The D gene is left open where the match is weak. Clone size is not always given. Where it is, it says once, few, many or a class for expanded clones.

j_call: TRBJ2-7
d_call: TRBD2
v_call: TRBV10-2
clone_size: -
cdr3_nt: TGCGCCAGCAAGCGGGAGGAAACGTACGAGCAGTACTTC
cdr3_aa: CASKREETYEQYF

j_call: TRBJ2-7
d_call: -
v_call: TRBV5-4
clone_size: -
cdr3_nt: TGTGCCAGCAGCTTGGCCTCCAGAGGCTCCTACGAGCAGTACTTC
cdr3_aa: CASSLASRGSYEQYF

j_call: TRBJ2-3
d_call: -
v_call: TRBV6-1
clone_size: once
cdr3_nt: TGTGCCAGCAGTGAAGCGCGACTCACAGATACGCAGTATTTT
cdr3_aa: CASSEARLTDTQYF

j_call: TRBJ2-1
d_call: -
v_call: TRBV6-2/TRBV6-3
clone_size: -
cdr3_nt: TGTGCCAGCAGTTACTCGGCCGGACAGTTGTCGTGGGAGCAGTTCTTC
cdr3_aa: CASSYSAGQLSWEQFF

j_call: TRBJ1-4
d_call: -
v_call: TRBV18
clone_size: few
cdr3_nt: TGTGCCAGCTCATCACTCCAGCGAGTTGGCGAAAAACTGTTTTTT
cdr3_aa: CASSSLQRVGEKLFF

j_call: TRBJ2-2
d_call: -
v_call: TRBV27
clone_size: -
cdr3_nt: TGTGCCAGCATGCAATGGGGGCAAAATCACGGGGAGCTGTTTTTT
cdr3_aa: CASMQWGQNHGELFF

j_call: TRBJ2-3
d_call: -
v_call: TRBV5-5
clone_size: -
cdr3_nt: TGTGCCAGCAGCTTGCGAATAGCACAAGATACGCAGTATTTT
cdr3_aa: CASSLRIAQDTQYF

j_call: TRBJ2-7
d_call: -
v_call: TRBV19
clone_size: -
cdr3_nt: TGTGCCAGTAGTATTGGGGGGGACATACTCTACGAGCAGTACTTC
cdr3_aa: CASSIGGDILYEQYF

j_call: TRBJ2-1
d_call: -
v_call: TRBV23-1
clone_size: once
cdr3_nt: TGCGCCAGCAGTACTTTTACGTCCTACAATGAGCAGTTCTTC
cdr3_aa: CASSTFTSYNEQFF

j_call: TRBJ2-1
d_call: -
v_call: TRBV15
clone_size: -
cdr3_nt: TGTGCCACCTCTCCTCAGCGCGCCTACAATGAGCAGTTCTTC
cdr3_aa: CATSPQRAYNEQFF

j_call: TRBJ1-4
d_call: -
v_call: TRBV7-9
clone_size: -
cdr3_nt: TGTGCCAGCAGCCTAGCCAGGGGCAATGAAAAACTGTTTTTT
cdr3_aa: CASSLARGNEKLFF

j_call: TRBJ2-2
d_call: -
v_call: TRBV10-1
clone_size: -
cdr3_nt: TGCGCCAGCAGTGACGGTGGCAGGGACACCGGGGAGCTGTTTTTT
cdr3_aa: CASSDGGRDTGELFF

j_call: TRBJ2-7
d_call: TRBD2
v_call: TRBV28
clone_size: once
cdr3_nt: TGTGCCAGCAGTTCCCCCGGACTAGCGGGAACCTACGAGCAGTACTTC
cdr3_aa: CASSSPGLAGTYEQYF

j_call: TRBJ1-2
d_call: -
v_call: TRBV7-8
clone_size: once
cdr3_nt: TGTGCCAGCTCACGGTCCTTTAGTTATGGCTACACCTTC
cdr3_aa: CASSRSFSYGYTF

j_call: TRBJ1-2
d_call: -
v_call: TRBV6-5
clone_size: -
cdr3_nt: TGTGCCAGCACCCATGGCAGGGAGGACTATGGCTACACCTTC
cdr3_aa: CASTHGREDYGYTF

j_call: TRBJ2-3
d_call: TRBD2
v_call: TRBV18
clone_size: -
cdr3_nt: TGTGCCAGCTCACCGTTGACTAGCGGGAGGTGGGGCGGCACAGATACGCAGTATTTT
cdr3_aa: CASSPLTSGRWGGTDTQYF

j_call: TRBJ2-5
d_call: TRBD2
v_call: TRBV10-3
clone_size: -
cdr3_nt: TGTGCCATCAGTCGGACTAGCGGAGGGGGAGAGACCCAGTACTTC
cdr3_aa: CAISRTSGGGETQYF

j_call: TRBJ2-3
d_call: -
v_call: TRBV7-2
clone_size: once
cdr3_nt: TGTGCCAGCAGCTTAAGGGGGAGGGTAGCAGATACGCAGTATTTT
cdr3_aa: CASSLRGRVADTQYF

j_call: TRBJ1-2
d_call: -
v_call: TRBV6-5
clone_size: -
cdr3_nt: TGTGCCAGCAGTTACTCGATTGCTAACTATGGCCACACCTTC
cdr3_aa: CASSYSIANYGHTF

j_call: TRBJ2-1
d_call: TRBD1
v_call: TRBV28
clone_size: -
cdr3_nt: TGTGCCAGCAGTTCCACGACAGGGCAACACTACAATGAGCAGTTCTTC
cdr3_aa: CASSSTTGQHYNEQFF

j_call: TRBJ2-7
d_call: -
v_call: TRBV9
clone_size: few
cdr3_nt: TGTGCCAGCAGCCCAAGAGCGGGCAGCTCCTACGAGCAGTACTTC
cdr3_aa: CASSPRAGSSYEQYF

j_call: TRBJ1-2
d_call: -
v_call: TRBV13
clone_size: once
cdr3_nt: TGTGCCAGCAGCTTAGGCCAGGGATACGGCTACACCTTC
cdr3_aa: CASSLGQGYGYTF

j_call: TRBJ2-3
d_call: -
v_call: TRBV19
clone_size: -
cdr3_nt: TGTGCCAGTAGTCCCGATCGGAGAGGTGGAACAGATACGCAGTATTTT
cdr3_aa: CASSPDRRGGTDTQYF

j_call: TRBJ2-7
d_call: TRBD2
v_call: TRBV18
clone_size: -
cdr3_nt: TGTGCCAGCTCACCACCTAGCGGGAGCATCGAGCAGTACTTC
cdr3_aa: CASSPPSGSIEQYF

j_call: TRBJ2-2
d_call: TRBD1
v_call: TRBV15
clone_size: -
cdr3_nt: TGTGCCACCAGCAGAGAAAATAGAGGGGGCGCTAGAACCGGGGAGCTGTTTTTT
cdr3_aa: CATSRENRGGARTGELFF

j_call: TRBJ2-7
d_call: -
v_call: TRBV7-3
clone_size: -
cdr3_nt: TGTGCCAGCAGCCGGGACAAAATAAGAGGCGAGCAGTACTTC
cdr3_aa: CASSRDKIRGEQYF

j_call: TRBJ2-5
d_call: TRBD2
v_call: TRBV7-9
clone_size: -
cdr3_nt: TGTGCCAGCAGCTTACGATGGCTAGCGGGAGGCGCGGGTAAAGAGACCCAGTACTTC
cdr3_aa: CASSLRWLAGGAGKETQYF

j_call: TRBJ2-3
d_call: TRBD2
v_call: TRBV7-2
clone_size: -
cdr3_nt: TGTGCCAGCAACCTCGTTAGCGGGATTGGGACAGATACGCAGTATTTT
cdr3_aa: CASNLVSGIGTDTQYF

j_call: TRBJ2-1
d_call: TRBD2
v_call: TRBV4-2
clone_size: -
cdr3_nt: TGTGCCAGCAGCTCCCGGCTAGCGGCCGTGGTGGAGCAGTTCTTC
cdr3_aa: CASSSRLAAVVEQFF

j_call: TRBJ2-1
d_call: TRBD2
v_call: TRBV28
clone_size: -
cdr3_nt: TGTGCCAGCAGGGGACTAGCGGGAAAGTTTAATAGTGGTGAGCAGTTCTTC
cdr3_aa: CASRGLAGKFNSGEQFF

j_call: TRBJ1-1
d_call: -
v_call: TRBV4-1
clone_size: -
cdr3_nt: TGCGCCAGCAGCCAAGGTGCGGGTTCCTCCCCTGAAGCTTTCTTT
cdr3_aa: CASSQGAGSSPEAFF

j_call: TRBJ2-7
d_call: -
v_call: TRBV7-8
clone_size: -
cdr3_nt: TGTGCCAGCAGCCATCCCCCTCGGCGGGAATACTACGAGCAGTACTTC
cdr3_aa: CASSHPPRREYYEQYF

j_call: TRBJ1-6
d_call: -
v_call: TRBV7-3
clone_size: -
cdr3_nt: TGTGCCAGCAGCTCAGAGGGCGGGTATAATTCACCCCTCCACTTT
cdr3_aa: CASSSEGGYNSPLHF

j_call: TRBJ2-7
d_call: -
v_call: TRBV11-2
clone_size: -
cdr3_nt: TGTGCCAGCAGCACGGGATCCCTAGGTTACGAGCAGTACTTC
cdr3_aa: CASSTGSLGYEQYF

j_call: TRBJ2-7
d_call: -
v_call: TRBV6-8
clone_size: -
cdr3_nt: TGTGCCAGCAGTTCCGCCGGGACTCACACGAAGCAGTACTTC
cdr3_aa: CASSSAGTHTKQYF

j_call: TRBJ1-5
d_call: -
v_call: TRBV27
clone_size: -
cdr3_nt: TGTGCCAGCAGGGAGAGGACAGCCCTTTATAGCAATCAGCCCCAGCATTTT
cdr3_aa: CASRERTALYSNQPQHF

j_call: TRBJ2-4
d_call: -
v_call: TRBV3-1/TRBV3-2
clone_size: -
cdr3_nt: TGTGCCAGCAGCCAAGGAGTCAGCGCCGTTCAGTACTTC
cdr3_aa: CASSQGVSAVQYF

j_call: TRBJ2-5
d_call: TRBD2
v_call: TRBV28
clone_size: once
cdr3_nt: TGTGCCAGCAGGTCCTCCGCTGCGGGAGTGGAAGAGACCCAGTACTTC
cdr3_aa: CASRSSAAGVEETQYF

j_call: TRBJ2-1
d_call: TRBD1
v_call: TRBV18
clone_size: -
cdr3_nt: TGTGCCAGCTCACGCAGGGACAGTGGGCTGTTCTTC
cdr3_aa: CASSRRDSGLFF

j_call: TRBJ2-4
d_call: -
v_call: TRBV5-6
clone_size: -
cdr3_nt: TGTGCCAGCAGGTACAGGGCCCCCGCCCTGAAAAACATTCAGTACTTC
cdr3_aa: CASRYRAPALKNIQYF

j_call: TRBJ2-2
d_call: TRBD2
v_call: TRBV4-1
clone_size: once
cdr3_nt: TGCGCCAGCAGCCCTGGGACTAGCGGGAGTTTTACCGGGGAGCTGTTTTTT
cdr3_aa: CASSPGTSGSFTGELFF

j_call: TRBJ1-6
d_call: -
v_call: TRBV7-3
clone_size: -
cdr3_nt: TGTGCCAGCAGCTCCACTTCGGGGGAGAATTCACCCCTCCACTTT
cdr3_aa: CASSSTSGENSPLHF

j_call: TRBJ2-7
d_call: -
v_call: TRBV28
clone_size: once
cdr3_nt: TGTGCCAGCAGTTTCCCGACTGTTCTGGGACTGCCCTCCTACGAGCAGTACTTC
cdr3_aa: CASSFPTVLGLPSYEQYF

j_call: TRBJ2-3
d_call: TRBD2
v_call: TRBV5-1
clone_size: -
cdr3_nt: TGCGCCAGCAGCGCGACTAGCGGCACAGATACGCAGTATTTT
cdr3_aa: CASSATSGTDTQYF

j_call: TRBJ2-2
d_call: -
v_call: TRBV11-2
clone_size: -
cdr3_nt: TGTGCCAGCAGCTTCAACACCCTGGAGCTGTTTTTT
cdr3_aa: CASSFNTLELFF

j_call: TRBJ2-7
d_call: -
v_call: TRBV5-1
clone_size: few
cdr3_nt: TGCGCCAGCAGCTTGAGCGTAAACTCCTACGAGCAGTACTTC
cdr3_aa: CASSLSVNSYEQYF

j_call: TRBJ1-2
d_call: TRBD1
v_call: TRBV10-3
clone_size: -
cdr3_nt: TGTGCCATCAGTGAGTCGGGACAGGTGTATGGCTACACCTTC
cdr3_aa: CAISESGQVYGYTF

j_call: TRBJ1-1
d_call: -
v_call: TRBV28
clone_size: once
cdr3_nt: TGTGCCAGCAGTTCCGGACAGCGGCTGCCCTTGACTTTCTTT
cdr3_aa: CASSSGQRLPLTFF

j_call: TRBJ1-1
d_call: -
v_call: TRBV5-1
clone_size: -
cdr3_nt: TGCGCCAGCAGCTTGGCACAGCAGAACACTGAAGCTTTCTTT
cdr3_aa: CASSLAQQNTEAFF

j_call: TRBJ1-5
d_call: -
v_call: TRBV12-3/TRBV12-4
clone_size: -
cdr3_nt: TGTGCCAGCAGTTTCGGGTCGGGTCAGCCCCAGCATTTT
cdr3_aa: CASSFGSGQPQHF

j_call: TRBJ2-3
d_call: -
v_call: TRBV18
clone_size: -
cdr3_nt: TGTGCCAGCTCACCGCCCGGGGGTCGGCCAGATACGCAGTATTTT
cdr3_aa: CASSPPGGRPDTQYF

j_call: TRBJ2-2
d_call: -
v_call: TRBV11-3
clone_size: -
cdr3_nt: TGTGCCAGCAGCTTAGGGTCGGACACCGGGGAGCTGTTTTTT
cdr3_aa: CASSLGSDTGELFF

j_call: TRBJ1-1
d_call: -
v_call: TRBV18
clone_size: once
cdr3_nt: TGTGCCAGCTCACCAGCGGGGGCGAACACTGAAGCTTTCTTT
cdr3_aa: CASSPAGANTEAFF

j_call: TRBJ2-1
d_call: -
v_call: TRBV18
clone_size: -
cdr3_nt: TGTGCCAGCTCACCACCCCGGGGTGACAATGAGCAGTTCTTC
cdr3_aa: CASSPPRGDNEQFF

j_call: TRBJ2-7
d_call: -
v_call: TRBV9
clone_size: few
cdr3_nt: TGTGCCAGCAGCGTAGGCCAAGGGGATGGGGACGAGCAGTACTTC
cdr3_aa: CASSVGQGDGDEQYF